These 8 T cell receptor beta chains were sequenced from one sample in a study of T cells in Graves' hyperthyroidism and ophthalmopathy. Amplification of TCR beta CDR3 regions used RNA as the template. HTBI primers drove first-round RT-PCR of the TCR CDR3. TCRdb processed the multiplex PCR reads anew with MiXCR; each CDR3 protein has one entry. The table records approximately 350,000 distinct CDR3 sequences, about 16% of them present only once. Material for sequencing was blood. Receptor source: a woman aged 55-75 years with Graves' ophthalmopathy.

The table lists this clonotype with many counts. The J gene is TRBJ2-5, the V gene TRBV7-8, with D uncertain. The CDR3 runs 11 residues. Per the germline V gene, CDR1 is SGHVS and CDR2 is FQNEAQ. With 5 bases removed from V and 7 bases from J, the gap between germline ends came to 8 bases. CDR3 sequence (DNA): TGTGCCAGCAGCACGGGTGGGACCCAGTACTTC. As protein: CASSTGGTQYF.

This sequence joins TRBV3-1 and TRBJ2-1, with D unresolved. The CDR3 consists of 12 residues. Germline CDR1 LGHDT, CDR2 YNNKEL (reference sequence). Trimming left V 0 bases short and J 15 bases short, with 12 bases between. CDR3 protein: CASSQDLAYTFF. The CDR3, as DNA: TGTGCCAGCAGCCAAGATTTGGCTTATACGTTCTTC.

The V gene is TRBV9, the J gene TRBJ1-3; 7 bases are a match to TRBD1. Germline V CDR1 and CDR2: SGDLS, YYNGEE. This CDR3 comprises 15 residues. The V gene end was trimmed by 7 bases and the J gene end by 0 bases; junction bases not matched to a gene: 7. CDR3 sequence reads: CASRQGDSSGNTIYF. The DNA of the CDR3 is TGTGCCAGCCGCCAAGGGGACAGCTCTGGAAACACCATATATTTT.

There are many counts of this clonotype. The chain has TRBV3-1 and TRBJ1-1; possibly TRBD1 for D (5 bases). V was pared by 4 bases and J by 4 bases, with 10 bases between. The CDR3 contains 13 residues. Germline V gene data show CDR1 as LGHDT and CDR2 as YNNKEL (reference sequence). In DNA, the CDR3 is TGTGCCAGCAGCCTCGGGGCCCTCACTGAAGCTTTCTTT. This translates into CASSLGALTEAFF.

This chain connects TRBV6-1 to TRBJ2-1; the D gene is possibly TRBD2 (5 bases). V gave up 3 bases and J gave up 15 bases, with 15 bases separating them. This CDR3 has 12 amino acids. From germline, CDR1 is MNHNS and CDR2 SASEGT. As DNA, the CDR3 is TGTGCCAGCAGTGACGTAGCGTACGTTCTGTTCTTC. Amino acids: CASSDVAYVLFF.

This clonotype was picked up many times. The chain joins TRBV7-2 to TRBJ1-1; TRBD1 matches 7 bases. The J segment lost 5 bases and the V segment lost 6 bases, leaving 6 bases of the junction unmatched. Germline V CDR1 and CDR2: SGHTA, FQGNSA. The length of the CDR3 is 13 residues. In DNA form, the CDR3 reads TGTGCCAGCAGTCAGGGGGGGGAGACTGAAGCTTTCTTT. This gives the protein CASSQGGETEAFF. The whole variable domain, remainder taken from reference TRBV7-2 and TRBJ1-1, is GAGVSQSPSNKVTEKGKDVELRCDPISGHTALYWYRQSLGQGLEFLIYFQGNSAPDKSGLPSDRFSAERTGGSVSTLTIQRTQQEDSAVYLCASSQGGETEAFFGQGTRLTVV.

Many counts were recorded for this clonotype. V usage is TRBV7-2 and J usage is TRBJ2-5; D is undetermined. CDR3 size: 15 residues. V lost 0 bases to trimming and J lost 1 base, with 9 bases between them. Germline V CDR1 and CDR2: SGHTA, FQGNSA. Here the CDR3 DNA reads TGTGCCAGCAGCTTAGCGAGGACGATCCAAGAGACCCAGTACTTC. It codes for CASSLARTIQETQYF.

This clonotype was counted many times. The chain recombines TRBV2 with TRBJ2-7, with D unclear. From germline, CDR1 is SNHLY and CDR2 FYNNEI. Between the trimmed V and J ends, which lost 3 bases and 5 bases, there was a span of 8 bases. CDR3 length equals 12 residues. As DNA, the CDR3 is TGTGCCAGCAGTGAGGGATATCACGAGCAGTACTTC. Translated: CASSEGYHEQYF. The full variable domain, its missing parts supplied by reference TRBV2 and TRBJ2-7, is EPEVTQTPSHQVTQMGQEVILRCVPISNHLYFYWYRQILGQKVEFLVSFYNNEISEKSEIFDDQFSVERPDGSNFTLKIRSTKLEDSAMYFCASSEGYHEQYFGPGTRLTVT.